The 30 T cell receptor beta chains below all came from one sample that was sequenced in a study of T cell changes during pregnancy in multiple sclerosis. Profiling relied on immunoSEQ multiplex PCR, and the TCRdb table lists in-frame clones only, not all of them. The sample carries roughly 35,000 clones, nearly 95% recorded once. Here the sequenced sample was CD4+ T cells from peripheral blood mononuclear cells, taken in the third trimester of pregnancy. The receptors were gathered from a female donor in good health, enrolled as a control in a pregnancy study.

The V gene is TRBV5-4, the J gene TRBJ2-2; perhaps TRBD1 as D (6 bases). Trimming pared 0 bases from V and 3 bases from J, leaving 9 bases between. Per the germline V gene, CDR1 is SGHNT and CDR2 is YYREEE (reference sequence). The CDR3 is 15 amino acids. CDR3 sequence (DNA): TGTGCCAGCAGCTTGGTGACAGGTGACACCGGGGAGCTGTTTTTT. It specifies CASSLVTGDTGELFF.

The genes are TRBV5-1 and TRBJ2-3, with TRBD2 identical over 9 bases. The CDR3 covers 15 residues. Germline trimming cut 1 base from V and 6 bases from J; bases unmatched to any gene: 6. The germline V gene has CDR1 SGHRS and CDR2 YFSETQ. The CDR3, as DNA: TGCGCCAGCAGCTTGAGGGGGACTAGCTGGGATACGCAGTATTTT. This gives the protein CASSLRGTSWDTQYF.

The rearrangement joins TRBV1 to TRBJ1-3. TRBV1 is an annotated pseudogene. The CDR3 contains 17 residues. CDR3: CTSSQAARGSSGNTIYF. As DNA, the CDR3 is TGCACCAGCAGCCAAGCAGCGCGGGGATCGTCTGGAAACACCATATATTTT.

The J gene is TRBJ1-1, the V gene TRBV7-8; unclear D gene. The CDR3 is 14 amino acids. V gave up 3 bases and J gave up 1 base, with 9 bases separating them. The germline V gene has CDR1 SGHVS and CDR2 FQNEAQ. CDR3 DNA sequence: TGTGCCAGCAGCTTGACTGCCGCGAACACTGAAGCTTTCTTT. Translation: CASSLTAANTEAFF.

DNA for the CDR3: TGCGCCAGCAGCCGAACTAGCGGGGTGGCTGGGGATACGCAGTATTTT. The encoded protein is CASSRTSGVAGDTQYF. V usage is TRBV5-1 and J usage is TRBJ2-3, with TRBD2 identical over 10 bases. V dropped 4 bases and J dropped 6; count of bases not matched to a gene: 11. CDR1 is SGHRS and CDR2 is YFSETQ in the germline V gene. The CDR3 runs 16 residues.

The CDR3 nucleotides read TGTGCCAGCAGCCAAACTCTCCGGGGTGAAGCTTTCTTT. It specifies CASSQTLRGEAFF. This sequence joins TRBV11-2 and TRBJ1-1; D gene ambiguous. V was clipped by 5 bases and J by 7 bases, with 14 bases between them. Germline assignment: CDR1 SGHAT and CDR2 FQNNGV. This CDR3 is built from 13 residues.

The chain couples TRBV4-3 to TRBJ2-3; tentatively, D is TRBD1 (5 bases). The germline gives CDR1 LGHNA, CDR2 YSLEER. The ends were cut back, 1 base at V and 3 bases at J, with 11 bases in the middle. CDR3 length: 15 amino acids. CDR3 region: CASSQVGAGTDTQYF. The CDR3 DNA is TGCGCCAGCAGCCAAGTTGGGGCAGGGACAGATACGCAGTATTTT.

This chain connects TRBV11-2 to TRBJ2-4; tentatively, D is TRBD2 (6 bases). The ends were cut back, 5 bases at V and 0 bases at J, with 14 bases in the middle. The CDR3 is 16 amino acids. Germline V gives CDR1 SGHAT, CDR2 FQNNGV. The CDR3 region is CASSPRGVLAKNIQYF. CDR3 in DNA: TGTGCCAGCAGCCCCCGCGGGGTTTTAGCCAAAAACATTCAGTACTTC.

This clone was observed a few times. This rearrangement joins TRBV7-9 to TRBJ1-4, with D hard to call. Trimming left V 1 base short and J 5 bases short, with 11 bases between. Per germline, CDR1 SEHNR and CDR2 FQNEAQ (reference sequence). This CDR3 has 15 amino acids. The CDR3 DNA sequence: TGTGCCAGCAGCTTAGGGGCAGGCCTAAATGAAAAACTGTTTTTT. This codes for CASSLGAGLNEKLFF.

The chain is built from TRBV5-1 and TRBJ2-3; D remains ambiguous. CDR1 SGHRS and CDR2 YFSETQ come from the germline V gene. V lost 3 bases, J lost 0 bases, and 5 bases lay in between. CDR3 size: 13 residues. DNA of the CDR3: TGCGCCAGCAGCTCCGGTAGCACAGATACGCAGTATTTT. Residues: CASSSGSTDTQYF.

The V call is TRBV4-1, the J call TRBJ2-7; 7 bases fit TRBD1. This CDR3 is 13 amino acids long. Germline trimming cut 0 bases from V and 9 bases from J; bases unmatched to any gene: 5. CDR1 MGHRA and CDR2 YSYEKL come from the germline V gene. The CDR3: CASSQDRDSLQYF. CDR3 sequence (DNA): TGCGCCAGCAGCCAAGATCGGGACAGCCTGCAGTACTTC.

This clone appeared once. One end of the junction fails to match germline, which may point to a read error. J is TRBJ2-1 and V is TRBV7-7; D perhaps matches TRBD2 (7 bases). The CDR3 loop spans 17 amino acids. Germline CDR1 reads SSHAT; CDR2 reads FNYEAQ (reference sequence). This CDR3 reads CASSPGGGGLPYNEQFF. Here the CDR3 DNA reads TGTGCTAGCAGTCCCGGGGGCGGGGGCCTCCCCTACAATGAGCAGTTCTTC.

V gene TRBV18 combines with J gene TRBJ1-5; D gene unclear. The CDR3 is made up of 13 amino acids. Trimming stripped 2 bases from V and 7 bases from J, with 9 bases between. Germline V CDR1 and CDR2: KGHSH, LQKENI. The CDR3 sequence is CASSPGFKQPQHF. The CDR3 nucleotides are TGTGCCAGCTCACCAGGCTTTAAGCAGCCCCAGCATTTT.

The V call is TRBV7-2, the J call TRBJ1-5; no clear D gene. The length of the CDR3 is 16 residues. V was pared by 0 bases and J by 4 bases, with 13 bases between. In germline, CDR1 is SGHTA, CDR2 FQGNSA. The CDR3 DNA reads TGTGCCAGCAGCTTAGCGGCGGCAAGTCATAATCAGCCCCAGCATTTT. This gives the protein CASSLAAASHNQPQHF.

This chain uses TRBV4-2 with TRBJ1-4; 9 bases are a match to TRBD1. The germline gives CDR1 LGHNA, CDR2 YNFKEQ. The CDR3 is 15 residues long. The V gene end was trimmed by 3 bases and the J gene end by 8 bases; junction bases not matched to a gene: 7. The CDR3 sequence: CASSQTGGTGEKLFF. The CDR3 nucleotides read TGTGCCAGCAGCCAGACAGGGGGAACGGGCGAAAAACTGTTTTTT.

The genes are TRBV2 and TRBJ2-1, with TRBD2 matching 11 bases. Germline trimming cut 7 bases from V and 4 bases from J; bases unmatched to any gene: 9. CDR1 and CDR2 (germline): SNHLY, FYNNEI. There are 16 residues in the CDR3. CDR3 in DNA: TGTGCCAGCATGAAGGGGACTAGCGGCATTTACAATGAGCAGTTCTTC. Amino acids: CASMKGTSGIYNEQFF.

V is TRBV7-3 and J is TRBJ1-1; D is possibly TRBD1 (6 bases). Trimming took 6 bases from V and 1 from J, leaving 9 bases between them. The CDR3 contains 13 residues. Germline-derived CDR1 and CDR2 are SGHTA and FQGTGA. The CDR3 region has the DNA TGTGCCAGCAGTCTACAGGGGAACACTGAAGCTTTCTTT. Residues: CASSLQGNTEAFF.

The V and J genes are TRBV6-5 and TRBJ2-2, with D perhaps TRBD2 (5 bases). From germline, CDR1 is MNHEY and CDR2 SVGAGI. CDR3 length equals 13 residues. The CDR3 loop reads CGSLEASTGELFF. The CDR3 nucleotides read TGTGGCTCGTTGGAGGCCAGCACCGGGGAGCTGTTTTTT.

The CDR3 sequence is CASSSTGPGTEAFF. The DNA of the CDR3 is TGTGCCAGCAGTTCTACAGGGCCCGGCACTGAAGCTTTCTTT. The chain is built from TRBV7-3 and TRBJ1-1; maybe TRBD1 (6 bases). There are 14 residues in the CDR3. Germline assignment: CDR1 SGHTA and CDR2 FQGTGA. The V end was cut by 6 bases, the J end by 4 bases, with 15 bases between.

This clone has a single count. The chain carries TRBV6-1 and TRBJ1-4; D is possibly TRBD1 (6 bases). The CDR3 extends over 15 amino acids. V was clipped by 4 bases and J by 0 bases, with 9 bases between them. CDR1 is MNHNS and CDR2 is SASEGT in the germline V gene. The CDR3 here is CASSAGHSTNEKLFF. The CDR3 DNA reads TGTGCCAGCAGTGCGGGACACTCAACTAATGAAAAACTGTTTTTT.

The chain employs TRBV14 and TRBJ1-2, with D possibly matching TRBD1 (5 bases). Per germline, CDR1 SGHDN and CDR2 FVKESK. CDR3 length: 13 residues. Trimming left V 3 bases short and J 3 bases short, with 8 bases between. CDR3 nucleotide sequence: TGTGCCAGCAGCCATGACAGCTACTATGGCTACACCTTC. Residues: CASSHDSYYGYTF.

This clone was observed a few times. J is TRBJ2-7 and V is TRBV2; 10 positions agree with TRBD1. After removal of 3 bases from V and 3 bases from J, the junction contained 8 bases not matched to a gene. The CDR3 is 16 residues long. The germline V gene encodes CDR1 SNHLY and CDR2 FYNNEI. This chain's CDR3 is CASSEEKGQGIYEQYF. The CDR3 DNA sequence: TGTGCCAGCAGTGAGGAGAAGGGACAGGGGATCTACGAGCAGTACTTC.

The CDR3 loop is CASSLRQGTYEKLFF. CDR3 coding DNA: TGTGCCAGCTCTCTAAGACAGGGGACTTATGAAAAACTGTTTTTT. The rearrangement uses TRBV18 and TRBJ1-4, with 8 positions matching TRBD1. Germline CDR1 KGHSH, CDR2 LQKENI. This CDR3 has 15 amino acids. V gave up 6 bases and J gave up 6 bases; unmatched junction bases: 9.

The chain's CDR3 is CASSSYSGGAYEQYF. For the CDR3, the DNA is TGTGCCAGCAGTTCCTATAGCGGGGGGGCCTACGAGCAGTACTTC. The chain is built from TRBV6-1 and TRBJ2-7, with 11 positions matching TRBD2. V shed 5 bases, J shed 2 bases, and the junction held 5 bases outside the gene matches. This CDR3 is built from 15 residues. In germline, CDR1 is MNHNS, CDR2 SASEGT.

The gene calls are TRBV7-3 and TRBJ2-3; TRBD2 matches at 7 bases. Trimming cost V 5 bases and J 2 bases; bases outside gene matches: 7. The CDR3 extends over 15 amino acids. CDR1 SGHTA and CDR2 FQGTGA come from the germline V gene. The CDR3: CASSRLSGDTDTQYF. For the CDR3, the DNA is TGTGCCAGCAGCCGACTGAGCGGGGACACAGATACGCAGTATTTT.

V and J are TRBV2 and TRBJ1-5; TRBD1 aligns across 9 bases. Germline V gene data show CDR1 as SNHLY and CDR2 as FYNNEI. This CDR3 has 16 amino acids. The junction had 8 bases not matched to a gene; V was cut back by 4 bases and J by 4 bases. The CDR3 sequence is CASSAGTGSGNQPQHF. The CDR3 nucleotides are TGTGCCAGCAGTGCCGGGACAGGGAGTGGGAATCAGCCCCAGCATTTT.

The CDR3 is CASLTRVGSNQPQHF. The CDR3 DNA sequence: TGTGCCAGCCTCACCAGGGTGGGGTCCAATCAGCCCCAGCATTTT. The gene calls are TRBV6-1 and TRBJ1-5; possible D gene TRBD1, 5 bases. CDR1 and CDR2 (germline): MNHNS, SASEGT. Deletions cut 8 bases from V and 3 bases from J, with 17 bases between. The CDR3 is 15 residues long.

The chain couples TRBV28 to TRBJ2-7; TRBD1 matches at 7 bases. The V segment lost 8 bases and the J segment 2 bases; nucleotides outside the gene matches: 9. Germline lookup yields CDR1 MDHEN and CDR2 SYDVKM. The CDR3 is made up of 14 amino acids. This chain's CDR3 is CASLRGQPPYEQYF. CDR3 DNA: TGTGCCAGCCTCAGGGGACAGCCTCCCTACGAGCAGTACTTC.

The J gene is TRBJ1-1, the V gene TRBV30; the match to TRBD1 covers 7 bases. The CDR3 has 13 amino acids. The junction had 5 bases not matched to a gene; V was cut back by 7 bases and J by 0 bases. CDR1 and CDR2 from the germline V gene are GTSNPN and SVGIG (reference sequence). CDR3 amino acids: CAFSGQLNTEAFF. The CDR3 DNA reads as TGTGCCTTCTCGGGACAGCTGAACACTGAAGCTTTCTTT.

The CDR3 reads CASRGTSGGGLADTQYF. CDR3 in DNA: TGTGCCAGCAGGGGCACCTCGGGGGGCGGCTTAGCAGATACGCAGTATTTT. The chain carries TRBV11-2 and TRBJ2-3; a possible D gene is TRBD2 (7 bases). The V gene lost 6 bases and the J gene lost 4 bases, with 23 bases spanning the gap. This CDR3 region has 17 residues. Looked up from germline, CDR1 is SGHAT and CDR2 is FQNNGV.